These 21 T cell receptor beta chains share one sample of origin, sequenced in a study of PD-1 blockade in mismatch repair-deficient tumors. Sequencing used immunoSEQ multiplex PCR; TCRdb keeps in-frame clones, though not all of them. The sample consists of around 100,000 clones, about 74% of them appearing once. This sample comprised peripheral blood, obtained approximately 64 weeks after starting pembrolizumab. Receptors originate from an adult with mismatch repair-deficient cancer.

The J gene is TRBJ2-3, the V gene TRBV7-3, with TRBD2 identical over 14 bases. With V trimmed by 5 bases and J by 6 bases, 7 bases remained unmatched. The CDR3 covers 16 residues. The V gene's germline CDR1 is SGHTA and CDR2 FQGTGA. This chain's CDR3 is CASSIMGLAGVDTQYF. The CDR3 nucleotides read TGTGCCAGCAGCATAATGGGACTAGCGGGAGTGGATACGCAGTATTTT.

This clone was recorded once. This chain's CDR3 is CASSLGTGIANTEAFF. The DNA of the CDR3 is TGTGCCAGCAGCCTAGGGACAGGGATTGCGAACACTGAAGCTTTCTTT. V is TRBV9 and J is TRBJ1-1; 9 nucleotides line up with TRBD1. The CDR3 is 16 residues long. Germline loops: CDR1 SGDLS, CDR2 YYNGEE. The junction had 8 bases not matched to a gene; V was cut back by 4 bases and J by 1 base.

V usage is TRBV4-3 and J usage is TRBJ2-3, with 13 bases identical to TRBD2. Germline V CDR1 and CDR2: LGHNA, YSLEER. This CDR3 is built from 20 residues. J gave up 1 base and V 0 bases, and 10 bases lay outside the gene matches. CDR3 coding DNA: TGCGCCAGCAGCCAAGATCTACCCTCCGGACTAGCGGGAGGCACAGATACGCAGTATTTT. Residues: CASSQDLPSGLAGGTDTQYF.

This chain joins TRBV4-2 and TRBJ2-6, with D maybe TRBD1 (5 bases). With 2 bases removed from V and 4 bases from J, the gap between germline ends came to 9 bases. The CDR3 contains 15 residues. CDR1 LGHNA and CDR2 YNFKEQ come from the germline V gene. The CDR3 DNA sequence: TGTGCCAGCAGCCAACCCAGGGCCGGGGCCAACGTCCTGACTTTC. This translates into CASSQPRAGANVLTF.

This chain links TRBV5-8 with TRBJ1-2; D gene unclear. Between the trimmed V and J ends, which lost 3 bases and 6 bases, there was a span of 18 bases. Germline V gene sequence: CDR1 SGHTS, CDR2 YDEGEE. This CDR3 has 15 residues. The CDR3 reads CASSSATGTPHGYTF. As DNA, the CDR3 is TGTGCCAGCAGCTCCGCGACGGGAACACCACATGGCTACACCTTC.

The CDR3 sequence is CASSSPGLTNTGELFF. DNA for the CDR3: TGTGCCAGCAGTTCCCCGGGACTAACGAACACCGGGGAGCTGTTTTTT. V usage is TRBV6-5 and J usage is TRBJ2-2; 7 bases are a match to TRBD2. The CDR3 is 16 residues long. Germline V gene lookup returns CDR1 MNHEY and CDR2 SVGAGI. V lost 4 bases and J lost 0; bases outside the gene matches: 5.

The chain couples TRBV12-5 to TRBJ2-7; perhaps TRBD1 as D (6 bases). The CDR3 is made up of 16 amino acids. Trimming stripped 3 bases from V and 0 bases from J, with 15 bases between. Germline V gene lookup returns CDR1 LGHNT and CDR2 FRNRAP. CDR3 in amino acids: CASGFTGQTVSYEQYF. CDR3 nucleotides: TGTGCTAGTGGTTTCACGGGACAAACAGTCTCCTACGAGCAGTACTTC.

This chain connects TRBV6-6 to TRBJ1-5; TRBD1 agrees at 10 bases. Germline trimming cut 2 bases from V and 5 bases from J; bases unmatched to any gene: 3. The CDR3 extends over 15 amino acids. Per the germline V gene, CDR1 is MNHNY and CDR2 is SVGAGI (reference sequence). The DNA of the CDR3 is TGTGCCAGCAGTTACGGGACAGGGGTAGATCAGCCCCAGCATTTT. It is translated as CASSYGTGVDQPQHF.

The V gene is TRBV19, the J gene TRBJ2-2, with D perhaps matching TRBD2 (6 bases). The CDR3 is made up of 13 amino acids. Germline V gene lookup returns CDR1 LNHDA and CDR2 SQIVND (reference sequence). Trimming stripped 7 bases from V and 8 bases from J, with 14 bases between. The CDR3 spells CASNPGLTGELFF. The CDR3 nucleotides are TGTGCCAGTAATCCGGGACTCACGGGGGAGCTGTTTTTT.

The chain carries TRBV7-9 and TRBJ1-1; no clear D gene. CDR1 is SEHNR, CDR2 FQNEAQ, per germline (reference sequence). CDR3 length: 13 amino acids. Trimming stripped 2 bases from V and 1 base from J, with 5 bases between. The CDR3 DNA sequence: TGTGCCAGCAGCTTAACATCGAACACTGAAGCTTTCTTT. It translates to CASSLTSNTEAFF.

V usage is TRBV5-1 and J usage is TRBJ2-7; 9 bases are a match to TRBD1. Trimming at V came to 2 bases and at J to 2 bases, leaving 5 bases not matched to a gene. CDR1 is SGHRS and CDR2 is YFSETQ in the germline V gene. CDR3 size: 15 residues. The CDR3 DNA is TGCGCCAGCAGCTTTGGAGGACAGGGGCCCTACGAGCAGTACTTC. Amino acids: CASSFGGQGPYEQYF.

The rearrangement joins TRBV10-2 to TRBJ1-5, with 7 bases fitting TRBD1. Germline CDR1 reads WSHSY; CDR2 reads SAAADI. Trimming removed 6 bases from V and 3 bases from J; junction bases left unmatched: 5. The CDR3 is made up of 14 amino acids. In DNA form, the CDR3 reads TGCGCCAGCAGGACAGGGAGTAACAATCAGCCCCAGCATTTT. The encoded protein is CASRTGSNNQPQHF.

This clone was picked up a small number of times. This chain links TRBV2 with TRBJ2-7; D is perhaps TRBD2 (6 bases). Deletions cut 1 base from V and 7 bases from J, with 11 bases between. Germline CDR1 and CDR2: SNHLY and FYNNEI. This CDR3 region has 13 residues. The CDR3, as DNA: TGTGCCAGCAGTGAAGAGTTTGGGGGGGAGCAGTACTTC. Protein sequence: CASSEEFGGEQYF.

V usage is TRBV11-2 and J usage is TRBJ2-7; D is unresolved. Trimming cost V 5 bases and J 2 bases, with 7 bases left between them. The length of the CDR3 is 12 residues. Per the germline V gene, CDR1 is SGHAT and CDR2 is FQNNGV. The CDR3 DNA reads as TGTGCCAGCAGCCTCGGAACCTACGAGCAGTACTTC. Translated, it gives CASSLGTYEQYF.

CDR3 sequence: CASRESGGITGELFF. The DNA of the CDR3 is TGTGCCAGCAGAGAATCGGGAGGGATCACCGGGGAGCTGTTTTTT. The rearrangement joins TRBV7-3 to TRBJ2-2, with 8 bases lining up with TRBD2. J was trimmed by 4 bases and V by 6 bases; bases with no gene match: 7. Germline V lookup: CDR1 SGHTA, CDR2 FQGTGA. This CDR3 has 15 amino acids.

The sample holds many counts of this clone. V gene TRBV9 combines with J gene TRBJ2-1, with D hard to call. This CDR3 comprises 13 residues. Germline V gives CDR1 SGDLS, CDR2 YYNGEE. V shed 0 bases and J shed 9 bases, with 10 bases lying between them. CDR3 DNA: TGTGCCAGCAGCGTAGCTCCTGGACCTGAGCAGTTCTTC. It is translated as CASSVAPGPEQFF.

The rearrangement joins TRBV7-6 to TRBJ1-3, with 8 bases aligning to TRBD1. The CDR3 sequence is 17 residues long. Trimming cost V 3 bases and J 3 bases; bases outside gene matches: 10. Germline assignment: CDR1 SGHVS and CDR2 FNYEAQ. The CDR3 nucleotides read TGTGCCAGCAGCTTTGGGGGGACAGGCGATCTTGGAAACACCATATATTTT. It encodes CASSFGGTGDLGNTIYF.

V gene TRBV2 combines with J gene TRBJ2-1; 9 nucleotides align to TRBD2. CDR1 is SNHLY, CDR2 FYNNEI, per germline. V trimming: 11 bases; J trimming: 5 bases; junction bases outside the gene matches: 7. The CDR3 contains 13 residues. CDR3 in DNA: TGTGCCGGAAGGACTAGCGCCAACAATGAGCAGTTCTTC. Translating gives CAGRTSANNEQFF.

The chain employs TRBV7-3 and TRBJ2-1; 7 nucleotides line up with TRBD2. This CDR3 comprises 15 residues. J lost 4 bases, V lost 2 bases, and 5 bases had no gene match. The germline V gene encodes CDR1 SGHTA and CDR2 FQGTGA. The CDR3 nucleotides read TGTGCCAGCAGCTTATCTAGCGGAGAGTACAATGAGCAGTTCTTC. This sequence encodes CASSLSSGEYNEQFF.

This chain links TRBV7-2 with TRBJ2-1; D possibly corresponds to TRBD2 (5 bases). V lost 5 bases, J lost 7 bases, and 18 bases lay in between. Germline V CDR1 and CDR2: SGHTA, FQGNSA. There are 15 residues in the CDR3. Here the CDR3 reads CASSRRGVRENEQFF. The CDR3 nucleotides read TGTGCCAGCAGCCGACGGGGTGTACGCGAGAATGAGCAGTTCTTC.

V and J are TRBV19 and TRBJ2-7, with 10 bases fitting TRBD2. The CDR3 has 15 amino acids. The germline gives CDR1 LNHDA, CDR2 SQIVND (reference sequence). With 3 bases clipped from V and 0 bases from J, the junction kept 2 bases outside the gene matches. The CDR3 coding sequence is TGTGCCAGTAGTATGACTAGCGGGTACTCCTACGAGCAGTACTTC. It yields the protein CASSMTSGYSYEQYF.